The entry below gives a single T cell receptor beta chain sequence along with its context. Its antigen is not identified. The germline gives CDR1 SEHNR, CDR2 FQNEAQ (reference sequence). The length of the CDR3 is 18 residues. Trimming removed 4 bases from V and 0 bases from J; junction bases left unmatched: 11. These data are taken from a study of T cell responses to AZD1222 COVID-19 vaccine. Study outcomes and limitations: At 160-218 and 743-854, vaccine-associated CD4 TCRs were dominant, and they spanned spike. Samples come after the peak T cell response, not at day 14. Donors were mostly white British, more females; clonal diversity possibly underestimated. An increase in Spike-specific TCR breadth and depth was observed after two AZD1222 doses.

Data came from immunoSEQ multiplex PCR; TCRdb stores just in-frame clones and leaves some out. The data hold 120,000 to 150,000 clones, with approximately 89% observed a single time. This sample comprised peripheral blood, obtained on day 0 of AZD1222 vaccination. This TCR was recovered from an adult in good health. The J gene is TRBJ1-2, the V gene TRBV7-9; TRBD1 matches 10 bases. The CDR3, as DNA: TGTGCCAGCAGCTCTCACCGGGACAGGGGACCTACTAACTATGGCTACACCTTC. Its protein product is CASSSHRDRGPTNYGYTF.